Listed below are T cell receptor beta chains from one sample, sequenced in a study of tumor-infiltrating lymphocytes in oesophageal squamous cell carcinoma. TCRdb reprocessed the PCR reads with MiXCR, giving one entry per CDR3 protein. The data contain 13,000 or so distinct CDR3 sequences, roughly half of them seen just once; the ten biggest clones take up over 10%. Sequences were obtained from blood. The receptors here all came from a female donor with esophageal squamous cell carcinoma. Each CDR3 is given with its conserved first and last residue. D genes are given only for firm matches. Only part of the rows carry a size: once, few, many, or a class if the clone is expanded.

J,D,size,V,CDR3
.,TRBD1,.,TRBV5-4,CASSPGTDQSIYEQYF
TRBJ2-7,TRBD1,.,TRBV6-1,CASSDRLGQLSRYF
.,.,many,TRBV6-1,CASRENNEQYF
.,.,.,TRBV7-6,CASSHRDTLAEQYF
.,.,.,TRBV7-4,CASSFAGKHEQFF
.,.,.,TRBV6-1,CASSGGRGYGYTF
TRBJ1-2,.,.,TRBV28,CASSYQGSYGYTF
TRBJ2-2,.,.,TRBV11-2,CASSQSGELFF
TRBJ2-7,.,many,TRBV28,CASSLPLSSYEQYF
TRBJ2-5,.,.,TRBV7-2,CASREGGVVSYNEQYF
.,.,.,TRBV7-8,CASSRDQGETQYF
TRBJ2-1,.,.,TRBV7-3,CASSPGDVRPYDEQFF
.,TRBD2,.,TRBV7-6,CASSPEERGDYEQYF
TRBJ2-3,.,.,TRBV7-6,CASSLGWAEADTQYF
TRBJ2-1,TRBD2,few,TRBV7-6,CASSPRRATGGALNNEQFF
.,.,.,TRBV4-1,CASSPDPRPPYNEQYF
TRBJ2-6,.,.,TRBV30,CAWSSGNGANVLTF
.,TRBD2,.,TRBV7-2,CASSLKRDSYEQYF
TRBJ2-1,.,once,TRBV19,CATGGSSYNEQFF
.,TRBD1,once,TRBV12-3/TRBV12-4,CASRRQGLTDTQYF